One sample yielded the 13 T cell receptor beta chains listed below, sequenced in a study of identical twins. A single record per CDR3 protein comes from TCRdb applying MiXCR to the 5' RACE reads. Of some 240,000 distinct CDR3 sequences listed, approximately 8.3% are singletons. These data also featured in a second study, about yellow fever vaccine responses in identical twins.

Sequencing was done on a sample of CD8+ T cells sorted from blood. Receptors originate from a woman under 30 in good health.

V gene TRBV10-1 combines with J gene TRBJ2-7, with 11 bases fitting TRBD2. CDR3 length: 15 amino acids. After removal of 2 bases from V and 4 bases from J, the junction contained 4 bases not matched to a gene. Germline assignment: CDR1 WNHNN and CDR2 SYGVQD (reference sequence). The CDR3 DNA sequence: TGCGCCAGCAGTGAGAGCTTAGCGGGAGGGTACGAGCAGTACTTC. Translating gives CASSESLAGGYEQYF.

This clonotype was counted between two and nine times. The V call is TRBV30, the J call TRBJ1-1, with no clear D. This CDR3 region has 14 residues. Per germline, CDR1 GTSNPN and CDR2 SVGIG (reference sequence). Trimming removed 0 bases at V and 0 bases at J, with 8 bases between. The CDR3: CAWSVLGLNTEAFF. The CDR3 DNA reads TGTGCCTGGAGTGTACTTGGGTTGAACACTGAAGCTTTCTTT.

This clonotype has a count of ten or more. This chain uses TRBV29-1 with TRBJ2-3; 8 bases map to TRBD2. The CDR3 totals 16 residues. V lost 0 bases, J lost 1 base, and 6 bases stayed unmatched. CDR1 and CDR2 (germline): SQVTM, ANQGSEA. The CDR3 coding sequence is TGCAGCGTTGAAGAGGGTGGTAGCGGGGGCACAGATACGCAGTATTTT. Protein sequence: CSVEEGGSGGTDTQYF.

The rearrangement joins TRBV7-6 to TRBJ2-1, with TRBD2 identical over 12 bases. Trimming took 1 base from V and 0 from J; bases not matched to a gene: 16. The CDR3 has 22 amino acids. Germline CDR1 is SGHVS and CDR2 is FNYEAQ. CDR3 coding DNA: TGTGCCAGCAGCTTAGGTCAGATAGGGGAGACTAGCGGGGGCAGCTCCTACAATGAGCAGTTCTTC. This codes for CASSLGQIGETSGGSSYNEQFF.

The chain combines TRBV7-9 with TRBJ1-1; 7 bases match TRBD1. The CDR3 is made up of 15 amino acids. Germline CDR1 and CDR2: SEHNR and FQNEAQ (reference sequence). Germline trimming cut 5 bases from V and 6 bases from J; bases unmatched to any gene: 12. The CDR3 nucleotides are TGTGCCAGCAGCCACAAGGACAGGCCGCTCGCTGAAGCTTTCTTT. Translation gives CASSHKDRPLAEAFF.

This clonotype has a handful of counts. This sequence joins TRBV9 and TRBJ2-1; TRBD1 matches 7 bases. CDR1 and CDR2 from the germline V gene are SGDLS and YYNGEE. Trimming took 2 bases from V and 4 from J; bases not matched to a gene: 6. The CDR3 loop spans 15 amino acids. The CDR3 sequence: CASSVQGVLYNEQFF. CDR3 DNA: TGTGCCAGCAGCGTCCAGGGGGTTTTATACAATGAGCAGTTCTTC.

J is TRBJ2-3 and V is TRBV3-1; D might be TRBD1 (6 bases). Germline CDR1 and CDR2: LGHDT and YNNKEL (reference sequence). The CDR3 totals 14 residues. The V and J ends lost 0 bases and 3 bases respectively, with 7 bases between them. The CDR3 nucleotides read TGTGCCAGCAGCCAAGAGGGGGCAACAGATACGCAGTATTTT. It is translated as CASSQEGATDTQYF.

Details on this clonotype: A much larger clone sits a single nucleotide away, making a read error possible. The J gene is TRBJ2-1, the V gene TRBV12-3 or TRBV12-4; 10 nucleotides match TRBD2. The length of the CDR3 is 17 residues. V shed 5 bases and J 5 bases; nucleotides not matched to a gene: 12. The CDR3 DNA reads TGTGCCAGCAGTCCCCCCGGTTTAGCGGGGGGTCACAATGAGCAGTTCTTC. Translating it yields CASSPPGLAGGHNEQFF.

This clonotype was counted between two and nine times. The chain links TRBV6-5 to TRBJ1-2; TRBD1 matches 10 bases. The junction had 6 bases not matched to a gene; V was cut back by 0 bases and J by 8 bases. Germline assignment: CDR1 MNHEY and CDR2 SVGAGI. This CDR3 is 15 amino acids long. The DNA for the CDR3 is TGTGCCAGCAGTTACTCGGGGACAGGGGTTACCGGCTACACCTTC. This gives the protein CASSYSGTGVTGYTF.

This rearrangement joins TRBV6-5 to TRBJ2-2; no clear D gene. CDR1 and CDR2 (germline): MNHEY, SVGAGI. The CDR3 sequence is 15 residues long. Trimming stripped 3 bases from V and 6 bases from J, with 14 bases between. The CDR3 here is CASSYGPVGAGELFF. CDR3 bases: TGTGCCAGCAGTTATGGTCCAGTTGGAGCCGGGGAGCTGTTTTTT.

The rearrangement joins TRBV5-6 to TRBJ2-5; 14 positions agree with TRBD2. The trim removed 4 bases at V and 4 bases at J, leaving 15 bases unmatched. Germline values: CDR1 SGHDT, CDR2 YYEEEE. The CDR3 loop spans 19 amino acids. The CDR3 region is CASSHQRTSGRMFGETQYF. DNA of the CDR3: TGTGCCAGCAGCCACCAACGGACTAGCGGGAGGATGTTCGGAGAGACCCAGTACTTC.

This chain connects TRBV7-6 to TRBJ2-7; TRBD1 might be the D (5 bases). The V gene lost 0 bases and the J gene lost 7 bases, with 16 bases spanning the gap. Germline CDR1 reads SGHVS; CDR2 reads FNYEAQ. This CDR3 is 15 amino acids long. The CDR3 is CASSLAGQGKGEQYF. The CDR3 nucleotides are TGTGCCAGCAGCTTAGCAGGCCAGGGTAAAGGGGAGCAGTACTTC. The full variable domain, in which reference TRBV7-6 and TRBJ2-7 provide the parts outside the CDR3, is GAGVSQSPRYKVTKRGQDVALRCDPISGHVSLYWYRQALGQGPEFLTYFNYEAQQDKSGLPNDRFSAERPEGSISTLTIQRTEQRDSAMYRCASSLAGQGKGEQYFGPGTRLTVT.

In its sample, this clonotype was seen a few times. The gene calls are TRBV6-5 and TRBJ2-3; D is possibly TRBD1 (5 bases). Germline V gene data show CDR1 as MNHEY and CDR2 as SVGAGI. This CDR3 is 16 amino acids long. Trimming shortened V by 4 bases and J by 0 bases, and 14 bases separated the two germline ends. In nucleotides, the CDR3 is TGTGCCAGCAGTTTCTTGACAGCCGCTAGCACAGATACGCAGTATTTT. It yields the protein CASSFLTAASTDTQYF.